In its sample, the clone carrying this T cell receptor (beta chain) was seen many times. Its antigen is undetermined. Looked up from germline, CDR1 is SNHLY and CDR2 is FYNNEI. Trimming stripped 7 bases from V and 0 bases from J, with 16 bases between. The CDR3 has 16 amino acids. TCRdb redid the calling of the 5' RACE reads with MiXCR, one entry per CDR3 protein. The sample lists 65,000 to 70,000 distinct CDR3 sequences, roughly 3.9% occurring once. This record comes from a study of neurological immune-mediated disorders. Points from the study as a whole: Expanded clones shared no CDR3 amino acid sequences across subjects, suggesting private repertoires in all groups.

Sequencing input: PBMCs. This rearrangement joins TRBV2 to TRBJ1-5; D might be TRBD1 (5 bases). This TCR was sampled from a man aged 25-40 years with multiple sclerosis. CDR3 loop: CASTGRLDYSNQPQHF. The CDR3 DNA is TGTGCCAGCACGGGACGCCTGGATTATAGCAATCAGCCCCAGCATTTT.